Listed below are T cell receptor beta chains from one sample, sequenced in a study of vaccination effects on CD4 cells after COVID-19. TCRdb's copy holds only in-frame clones and misses some; the assay was immunoSEQ multiplex PCR. The table has about 57,000 clones, around 84% seen once. What these receptors recognize is not known. The input for sequencing was CD4+ T cells from PBMCs cultured without peptide, taken after COVID-19 vaccination. These receptors all stem from a human donor who received a COVID-19 vaccine. CDR3s include the opening cysteine and the closing phenylalanine or tryptophan. Fields, in order: J gene, clone size, V gene, D gene, CDR3 DNA, CDR3 protein. D genes are given only for firm matches. Some rows have no size entry. The others give once, few or many, or a class for an expanded clone.

>TRBJ2-1|NA|TRBV29-1|TRBD1
TGCAGCGTTGAAAGACGGGACAGGGCCTACAATGAGCAGTTCTTC
CSVERRDRAYNEQFF
>TRBJ2-2|few|TRBV5-4|NA
TGTGCCAGCAGCTTGGGTGGGGGCGGCACCGGGGAGCTGTTTTTT
CASSLGGGGTGELFF
>TRBJ1-5|NA|TRBV19|NA
TGTGCCAGTAGTATGAGTAACAATCAGCCCCAGCATTTT
CASSMSNNQPQHF
>TRBJ1-6|few|TRBV6-5|NA
TGTGCCAGCAGTTACTCAATTAATTCACCCCTCCACTTT
CASSYSINSPLHF
>TRBJ1-5|NA|TRBV21-1|NA
TGTGCCAGCAGCAAATCCGGTCATGGGACAGCAAATCAGCCCCAGCATTTT
CASSKSGHGTANQPQHF
>TRBJ2-1|NA|TRBV4-1|TRBD2
TGCGCCAGCAGCCAAGCCTACGGGAGGGCCGGTAATGAGCAGTTCTTC
CASSQAYGRAGNEQFF
>TRBJ2-3|NA|TRBV14|TRBD2
TGTGCCAGCAGCCAAGGACTAGCGGGAGGGCCGGGGGGAGATACGCAGTATTTT
CASSQGLAGGPGGDTQYF
>TRBJ1-1|NA|TRBV6-5|NA
TGTGCCAGCAGTTATAGCGGAGAAGCTTTCTTT
CASSYSGEAFF
>TRBJ1-6|NA|TRBV19|NA
TGTGCCAGTAGTATCCATGGGGGGTTGGGTTCACCCCTCCACTTT
CASSIHGGLGSPLHF
>TRBJ2-6|NA|TRBV14|NA
TGTGCCAGCAGCACCTTGACCCACTCTGGGGCCAACGTCCTGACTTTC
CASSTLTHSGANVLTF
>TRBJ2-1|NA|TRBV19|TRBD1
TGTGCCAGTAGTATCGGGACAGTTATTCCCGGTGAGCAGTTCTTC
CASSIGTVIPGEQFF
>TRBJ1-3|few|TRBV10-3|NA
TGTGCCATCAAAGGCTCGGGAAACACCATATATTTT
CAIKGSGNTIYF
>TRBJ2-3|few|TRBV7-9|TRBD1
TGTGCCAGCAGCAGACGGACAGGGCCCACAGATACGCAGTATTTT
CASSRRTGPTDTQYF
>TRBJ1-1|NA|TRBV28|NA
TGTGCCAGCAGTTTATCGGGCAGGGCAAGTGAAGCTTTCTTT
CASSLSGRASEAFF
>TRBJ2-1|few|TRBV29-1|NA
TGCAGCGTCGAAGGGACGGGAGTTTCCTACAATGAGCAGTTCTTC
CSVEGTGVSYNEQFF
>TRBJ1-1|NA|TRBV18|NA
TGTGCCAGCTCCCCGCAAGGGGGTTCAGCTGAAGCTTTCTTT
CASSPQGGSAEAFF
>TRBJ2-7|NA|TRBV29-1|NA
TGCAGCGTTGTGGGGGCCCACTACGAGCAGTACTTC
CSVVGAHYEQYF
>TRBJ1-3|NA|TRBV6-5|NA
TGTGCCAGCAGTTACTCGGCGGCAGGGGCTGGAAACACCATATATTTT
CASSYSAAGAGNTIYF
>TRBJ1-6|few|TRBV30|NA
TGTGCCTGGATGGGAGAGGGCTGGTCACCCCTCCACTTT
CAWMGEGWSPLHF
>TRBJ2-3|NA|TRBV11-2|TRBD2
TGTGCCAGCAGTGTAGCCCAGCGGGATTATACGCAGTATTTT
CASSVAQRDYTQYF
>TRBJ1-1|medium-sized|TRBV19|NA
TGTGCCAGTAGTACCAGGTTCAACACTGAAGCTTTCTTT
CASSTRFNTEAFF
>TRBJ2-2|NA|TRBV30|NA
TGTGCCTGGAGTGTAGGATCCAGGGGTGACACCGGGGAGCTGTTTTTT
CAWSVGSRGDTGELFF
>TRBJ2-3|NA|TRBV10-3|TRBD2
TGTGCCATCGGGACTAGCGGGAGAACAGATACGCAGTATTTT
CAIGTSGRTDTQYF
>TRBJ1-2|NA|TRBV6-2/TRBV6-3|NA
TGTGCCAGCAGCCGGGGCGGGGGATCGAGCTATGGCTACACCTTC
CASSRGGGSSYGYTF
>TRBJ1-2|few|TRBV28|NA
TGTGCCAGCAGTCTTAGGCCGGGGAACTATGGCTACACCTTC
CASSLRPGNYGYTF
>TRBJ1-2|once|TRBV24-1|TRBD1
TGTGCCACCAGTGATGCGACCGGGACAGACATAACCCTCCAATATGGCTACACCTTC
CATSDATGTDITLQYGYTF
>TRBJ2-7|once|TRBV2|TRBD1
TGTGCCAGCAATGGGGCAGGGGGCGGCTACGAGCAGTACTTC
CASNGAGGGYEQYF
>TRBJ2-3|few|TRBV11-2|NA
TGTGCCAGCAGCTTTTTCGCGCAAAGCACAGATACGCAGTATTTT
CASSFFAQSTDTQYF
>TRBJ1-3|NA|TRBV7-2|NA
TGTGCCAGCAGCTCCCCCCCCTGGACAATCTCTGGAAACACCATATATTTT
CASSSPPWTISGNTIYF
>TRBJ2-7|NA|TRBV27|TRBD2
TGTGCCAGCAGTTTACGCCCCGCAGCGGGAGGAATCAACGAGCAGTACTTC
CASSLRPAAGGINEQYF